The present TCR beta chain was sequenced within a study of blood T cell repertoires in COVID-19. Original handling: Researchers report that nucleated cell counts were estimated from reference gene primer amplification. Data came from immunoSEQ multiplex PCR; TCRdb stores just in-frame clones and leaves some out. The V and J calls and the clone size are those of that table, but D and trimming were determined from the DNA. The table lists more than 110,000 clones, about 81% of them singletons. In germline, CDR1 is SGHRS, CDR2 YFSETQ. The V and J ends lost 1 base and 5 bases respectively, with 21 bases between them. The length of the CDR3 is 18 residues.

This receptor was obtained from a woman older than 75 with acute or convalescent COVID-19. V and J are TRBV5-1 and TRBJ1-4; D gene ambiguous. Sequencing was done on a sample of peripheral blood. CDR3 in DNA: TGCGCCAGCAGCTTGTCCTATGAAAACCTCGGCGGGAATGAAAAACTGTTTTTT. This gives the protein CASSLSYENLGGNEKLFF.